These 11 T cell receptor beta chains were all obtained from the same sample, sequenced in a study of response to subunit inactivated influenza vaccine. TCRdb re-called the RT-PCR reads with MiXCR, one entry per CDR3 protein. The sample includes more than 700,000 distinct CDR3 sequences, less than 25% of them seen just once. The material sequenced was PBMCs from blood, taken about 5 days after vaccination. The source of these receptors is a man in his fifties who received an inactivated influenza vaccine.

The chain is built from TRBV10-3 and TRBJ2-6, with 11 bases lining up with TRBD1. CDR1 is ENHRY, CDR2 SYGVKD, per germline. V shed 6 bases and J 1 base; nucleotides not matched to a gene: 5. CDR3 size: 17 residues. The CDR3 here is CAIRGTGGLSGANVLTF. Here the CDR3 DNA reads TGTGCCATCAGGGGGACAGGGGGTTTGTCTGGGGCCAACGTCCTGACTTTC.

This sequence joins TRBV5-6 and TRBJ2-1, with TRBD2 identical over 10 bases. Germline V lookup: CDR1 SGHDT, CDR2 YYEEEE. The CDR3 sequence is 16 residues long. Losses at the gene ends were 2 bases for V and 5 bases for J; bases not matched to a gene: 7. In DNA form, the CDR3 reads TGTGCCAGCAGCTTCCTAGCGGGAGAAAAAAACAATGAGCAGTTCTTC. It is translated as CASSFLAGEKNNEQFF.

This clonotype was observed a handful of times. The CDR3 reads CASRQRAQPQHF. The DNA of the CDR3 is TGTGCCAGCAGACAACGGGCTCAGCCCCAGCATTTT. V is TRBV12-3 or TRBV12-4 and J is TRBJ1-5; D uncertain. Trimming stripped 6 bases from V and 6 bases from J, with 9 bases between. The CDR3 has 12 amino acids.

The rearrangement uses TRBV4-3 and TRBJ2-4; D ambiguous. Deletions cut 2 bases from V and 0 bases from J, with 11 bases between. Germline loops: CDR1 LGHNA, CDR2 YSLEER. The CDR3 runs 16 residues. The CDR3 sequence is CASSQRPKPAKNIQYF. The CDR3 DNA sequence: TGCGCCAGCAGCCAACGACCTAAACCAGCCAAAAACATTCAGTACTTC.

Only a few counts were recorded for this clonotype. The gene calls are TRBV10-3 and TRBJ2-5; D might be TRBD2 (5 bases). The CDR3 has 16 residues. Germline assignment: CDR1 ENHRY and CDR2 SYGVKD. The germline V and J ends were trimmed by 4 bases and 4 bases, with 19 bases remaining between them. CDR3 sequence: CAISGVLARKGETQYF. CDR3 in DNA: TGTGCCATCAGTGGGGTCCTAGCCCGAAAGGGAGAGACCCAGTACTTC.

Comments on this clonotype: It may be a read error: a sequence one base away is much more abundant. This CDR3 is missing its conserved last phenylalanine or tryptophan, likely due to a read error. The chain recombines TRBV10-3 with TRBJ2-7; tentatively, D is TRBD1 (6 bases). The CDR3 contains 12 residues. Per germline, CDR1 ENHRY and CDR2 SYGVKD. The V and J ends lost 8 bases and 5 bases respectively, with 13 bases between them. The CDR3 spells CAIASQGHEQYL. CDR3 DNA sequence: TGTGCCATCGCGAGCCAGGGGCACGAGCAGTACTTA.

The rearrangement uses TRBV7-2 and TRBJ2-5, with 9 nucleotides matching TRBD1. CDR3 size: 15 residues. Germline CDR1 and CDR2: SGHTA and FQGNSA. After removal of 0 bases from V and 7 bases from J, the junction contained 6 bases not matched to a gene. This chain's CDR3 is CASSLARTGEGTQYF. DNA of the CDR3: TGTGCCAGCAGCTTAGCTAGGACAGGGGAGGGGACCCAGTACTTC.

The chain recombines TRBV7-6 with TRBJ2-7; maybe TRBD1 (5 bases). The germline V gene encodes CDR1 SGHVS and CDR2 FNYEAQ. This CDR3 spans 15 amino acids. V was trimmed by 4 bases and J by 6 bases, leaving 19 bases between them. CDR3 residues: CASSSPQGKRTEQYF. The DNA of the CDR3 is TGTGCCAGCAGCTCTCCTCAGGGTAAAAGGACCGAGCAGTACTTC.

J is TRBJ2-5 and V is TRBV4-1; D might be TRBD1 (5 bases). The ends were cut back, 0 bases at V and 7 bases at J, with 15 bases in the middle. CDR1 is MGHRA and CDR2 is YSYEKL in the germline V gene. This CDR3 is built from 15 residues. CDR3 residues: CASSQDGLGLGTQYF. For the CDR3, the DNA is TGCGCCAGCAGCCAAGATGGGCTGGGGCTAGGGACCCAGTACTTC.

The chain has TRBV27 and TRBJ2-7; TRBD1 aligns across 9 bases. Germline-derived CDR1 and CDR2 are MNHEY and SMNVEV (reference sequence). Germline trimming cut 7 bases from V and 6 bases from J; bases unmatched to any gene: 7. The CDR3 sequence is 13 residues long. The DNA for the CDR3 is TGTGCCAGCACCCTGGTGACAGGGGGCGAGCAGTACTTC. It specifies CASTLVTGGEQYF.

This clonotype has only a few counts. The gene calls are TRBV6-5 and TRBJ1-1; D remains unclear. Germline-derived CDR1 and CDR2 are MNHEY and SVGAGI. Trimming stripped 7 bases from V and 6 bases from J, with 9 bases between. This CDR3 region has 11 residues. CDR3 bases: TGTGCCAGCACCCTCGGAGCTGAAGCTTTCTTT. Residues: CASTLGAEAFF.